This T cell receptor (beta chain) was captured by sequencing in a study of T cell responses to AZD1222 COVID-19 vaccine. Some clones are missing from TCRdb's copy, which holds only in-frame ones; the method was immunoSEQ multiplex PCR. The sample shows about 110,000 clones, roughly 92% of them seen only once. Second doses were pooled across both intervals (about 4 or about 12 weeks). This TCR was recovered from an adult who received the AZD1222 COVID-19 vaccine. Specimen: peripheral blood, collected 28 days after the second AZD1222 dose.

The CDR3 DNA reads as TGTGCCAGTAGAACGGGACTGGCGAACACTGAAGCTTTCTTT. Its translation: CASRTGLANTEAFF. The rearrangement uses TRBV19 and TRBJ1-1, with a possible D match to TRBD1 (5 bases). The CDR3 has 14 amino acids. CDR1 and CDR2 (germline): LNHDA, SQIVND (reference sequence). The V end was cut by 6 bases, the J end by 1 base, with 12 bases between.